In this sample, the clone carrying this T cell receptor (beta chain) is medium-sized. Its antigen remains unidentified. This record comes from a study of T and B cells in COVID-19 patients. The study, taken as a whole, reports: Active COVID-19 showed highly clonal TRB repertoires; recovery showed diversity and richness above healthy donors. There were 2,000 to 3,000 TCR clusters exclusive to the recovered cohort, a few dozen with low generation probability. Patients with COVID-19 reportedly showed strongly skewed T cell receptor beta variable and joining gene usage.

BIOMED2 TRB-A/B primer pools were used in multiplex TRB PCR. From the multiplex PCR reads, TCRdb called clonotypes with MiXCR, one entry per CDR3 protein. Of roughly 6,000 distinct CDR3 sequences listed, 33% are singletons. TRB was amplified from about 260-540 ng of blood genomic DNA. Losses at the gene ends were 3 bases for V and 4 bases for J; bases not matched to a gene: 7. CDR1 and CDR2 (germline): SQVTM, ANQGSEA. The CDR3 has 14 amino acids. The receptor was isolated from a human donor with active COVID-19. The chain is built from TRBV29-1 and TRBJ2-5, with 8 bases lining up with TRBD1. Material: blood. The CDR3: CSVDPDRGGETQYF. The CDR3 DNA sequence: TGCAGCGTTGACCCCGACAGGGGTGGAGAGACCCAGTACTTC.